The 10 T cell receptor beta chains in this list originate from one sample, sequenced in a study of cytomegalovirus exposure and HLA in healthy donors. This PCR relied on a set of 60 Vbeta primers and 13 Jbeta primers. The assay was immunoSEQ multiplex PCR, and TCRdb's table has in-frame clones only and misses some. The sample records over 150,000 clones, around 79% being singletons. Sequenced: PBMCs. The receptors here all came from a man aged 18-30 years in good health and CMV-seronegative.

This chain joins TRBV28 and TRBJ2-2; 7 bases are a match to TRBD2. Trimming cost V 6 bases and J 2 bases; bases outside gene matches: 6. Germline CDR1 and CDR2: MDHEN and SYDVKM. This CDR3 is 15 amino acids long. The CDR3 reads CASRTGTTNTGELFF. In DNA, the CDR3 is TGTGCCAGCAGGACCGGGACTACCAACACCGGGGAGCTGTTTTTT.

The rearrangement uses TRBV2 and TRBJ1-2; D not certain. V lost 7 bases to trimming and J lost 4 bases, with 16 bases between them. The length of the CDR3 is 14 residues. Germline V gives CDR1 SNHLY, CDR2 FYNNEI. The CDR3 is CASTLSVFSYGYTF. The CDR3 DNA reads TGTGCCAGCACTCTTTCCGTTTTTAGCTATGGCTACACCTTC.

J is TRBJ1-5 and V is TRBV30; weak D call: TRBD1 (5 bases). The V and J ends lost 3 bases and 6 bases respectively, with 12 bases between them. This CDR3 region has 13 residues. Germline V gene lookup returns CDR1 GTSNPN and CDR2 SVGIG (reference sequence). This CDR3 is CAWSAQGSQPQHF. The CDR3, as DNA: TGTGCCTGGAGCGCCCAGGGCAGTCAGCCCCAGCATTTT.

The chain recombines TRBV7-9 with TRBJ2-3; 7 bases map to TRBD2. The CDR3 sequence is 11 residues long. The V gene's germline CDR1 is SEHNR and CDR2 FQNEAQ (reference sequence). With 9 bases clipped from V and 6 bases from J, the junction kept 3 bases outside the gene matches. CDR3 sequence: CASGTTDTQYF. The CDR3 DNA is TGTGCCAGTGGGACTACCGATACGCAGTATTTT.

V is TRBV7-9 and J is TRBJ1-4; D is possibly TRBD1 (5 bases). CDR3 length: 14 residues. Germline V gene lookup returns CDR1 SEHNR and CDR2 FQNEAQ (reference sequence). Trimming pared 2 bases from V and 6 bases from J, leaving 10 bases between. Here the CDR3 DNA reads TGTGCCAGCAGCTTATGGGGGGATCATGAAAAACTGTTTTTT. It encodes CASSLWGDHEKLFF. Drawing the rest from reference TRBV7-9 and TRBJ1-4, the complete variable domain is DTGVSQNPRHKITKRGQNVTFRCDPISEHNRLYWYRQTLGQGPEFLTYFQNEAQLEKSRLLSDRFSAERPKGSFSTLEIQRTEQGDSAMYLCASSLWGDHEKLFFGSGTQLSVL.

The J gene is TRBJ2-3, the V gene TRBV5-1; weak D call: TRBD2 (6 bases). This CDR3 is 16 amino acids long. V was cut by 4 bases and J by 2 bases, with 17 bases left in between. The germline CDR1 and CDR2 sequences are SGHRS and YFSETQ. As DNA, the CDR3 is TGCGCCAGCAGCCCCACCCCGGACTATAACACAGATACGCAGTATTTT. Translating gives CASSPTPDYNTDTQYF.

The chain uses TRBV7-2 and TRBJ2-3, with 13 nucleotides matching TRBD2. The V gene's germline CDR1 is SGHTA and CDR2 FQGNSA. The CDR3 extends over 14 amino acids. Trimming took 4 bases from V and 6 from J; bases not matched to a gene: 1. The CDR3: CASSWTSGSDTQYF. CDR3 coding DNA: TGTGCCAGCAGCTGGACTAGCGGGAGTGATACGCAGTATTTT.

The chain couples TRBV6-5 to TRBJ2-5; TRBD1 is a possible D gene (5 bases). The CDR3 has 11 residues. The germline V gene encodes CDR1 MNHEY and CDR2 SVGAGI. With 9 bases removed from V and 3 bases from J, the gap between germline ends came to 8 bases. The CDR3 coding sequence is TGTGCCAGTTCCAGGGAAGAGACCCAGTACTTC. This encodes CASSREETQYF.

The J gene is TRBJ2-4, the V gene TRBV9, with TRBD2 as a possible D gene (5 bases). V shed 0 bases and J shed 1 base, with 14 bases lying between them. Germline loops: CDR1 SGDLS, CDR2 YYNGEE. The CDR3 runs to 17 residues. This CDR3 is CASSVVFMRVAKNIQYF. The CDR3 DNA reads as TGTGCCAGCAGCGTAGTTTTCATGCGGGTGGCCAAAAACATTCAGTACTTC.

The chain recombines TRBV7-2 with TRBJ2-7; D may be TRBD2 (6 bases). Trimming took off 3 bases at V and 7 bases at J, with 13 bases between the two ends. Per the germline V gene, CDR1 is SGHTA and CDR2 is FQGNSA. There are 13 residues in the CDR3. The CDR3 here is CASSFGTPREQYF. In nucleotides, the CDR3 is TGTGCCAGCAGCTTCGGGACTCCCCGAGAGCAGTACTTC.